This TCR beta chain originates from a study of T cells in Graves' hyperthyroidism and ophthalmopathy. At first hyperthyroidism diagnosis, before any ophthalmopathy symptoms, the blood sample was collected. CDR3 length: 15 amino acids. CDR1 and CDR2 from the germline V gene are MNHEY and SVGAGI. Deletions cut 2 bases from V and 1 base from J, with 11 bases between. Amplification of TCR beta CDR3 regions was performed using RNA transcripts as template. In the first-round RT-PCR of the TCR CDR3, the HTBI primer set was used. Each CDR3 protein is one row after TCRdb ran MiXCR on the multiplex PCR reads. Of about 260,000 distinct CDR3 sequences listed, 25% to 30% are singletons.

The rearrangement links TRBV6-5 to TRBJ1-1; the D gene is possibly TRBD1 (5 bases). This TCR was recovered from a man in his forties with Graves' hyperthyroidism that later progressed to Graves' ophthalmopathy. Sequencing was performed on blood. The CDR3 region has the DNA TGTGCCAGCAGTTACAGGGGACTCCCGAACACTGAAGCTTTCTTT. It encodes CASSYRGLPNTEAFF.